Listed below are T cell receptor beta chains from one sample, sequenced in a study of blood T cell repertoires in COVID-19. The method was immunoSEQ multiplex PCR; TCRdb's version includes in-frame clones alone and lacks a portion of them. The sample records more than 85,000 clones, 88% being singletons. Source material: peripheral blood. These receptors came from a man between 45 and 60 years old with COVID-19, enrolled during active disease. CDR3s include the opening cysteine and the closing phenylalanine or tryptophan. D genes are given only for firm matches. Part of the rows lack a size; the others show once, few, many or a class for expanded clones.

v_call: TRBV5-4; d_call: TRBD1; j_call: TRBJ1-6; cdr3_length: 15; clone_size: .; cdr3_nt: TGTGCCAGCAGCCCCTCGGGACAGACAGAGTGGCCCCTCCACTTT; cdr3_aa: CASSPSGQTEWPLHF
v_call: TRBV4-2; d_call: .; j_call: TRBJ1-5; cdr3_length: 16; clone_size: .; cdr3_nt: TGTGCCAGCAGCCAAGATCAGCGGGGGGGCAATCAGCCCCAGCATTTT; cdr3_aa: CASSQDQRGGNQPQHF
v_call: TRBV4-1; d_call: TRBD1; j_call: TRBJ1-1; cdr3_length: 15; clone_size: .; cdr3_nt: TGCGCCAGCAGCCAAGTACAGGGGGTTGGGACTGAAGCTTTCTTT; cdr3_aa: CASSQVQGVGTEAFF
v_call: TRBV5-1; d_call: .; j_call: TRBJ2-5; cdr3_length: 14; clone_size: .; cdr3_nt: TGCGCCAGCAGCTTGGAACCGGGGAGAGAGACCCAGTACTTC; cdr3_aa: CASSLEPGRETQYF
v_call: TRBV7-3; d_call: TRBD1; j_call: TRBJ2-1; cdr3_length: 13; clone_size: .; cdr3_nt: TGTGCCAGCACCCCCGGGACAGGGGGCGAGCAGTTCTTC; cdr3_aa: CASTPGTGGEQFF
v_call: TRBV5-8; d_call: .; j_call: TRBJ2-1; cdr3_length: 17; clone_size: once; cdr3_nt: TGTGCCAGCAGCTTGGTGGCGGGGCGCCGCTCCTACAATGAGCAGTTCTTC; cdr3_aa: CASSLVAGRRSYNEQFF
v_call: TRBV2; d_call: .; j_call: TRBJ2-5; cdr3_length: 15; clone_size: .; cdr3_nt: TGTGCCAGCAGTGAAGGGGGACTCCGAGAGGAGACCCAGTACTTC; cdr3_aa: CASSEGGLREETQYF
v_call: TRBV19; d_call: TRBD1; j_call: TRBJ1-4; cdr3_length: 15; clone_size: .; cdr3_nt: TGTGCCAGTAGTTCCCGGACAGGTGAGTGTGAAAAACTGTTTTTT; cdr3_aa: CASSSRTGECEKLFF
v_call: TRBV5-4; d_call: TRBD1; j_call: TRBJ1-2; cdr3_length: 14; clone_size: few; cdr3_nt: TGTGCCAGCAGCCTAGGACAGGGAGACTATGGCTACACCTTC; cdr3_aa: CASSLGQGDYGYTF
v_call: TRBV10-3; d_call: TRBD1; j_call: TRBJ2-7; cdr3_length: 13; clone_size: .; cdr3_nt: TGTGCCATCAGAGGGACAGGGTTCGACGAGCAGTACTTC; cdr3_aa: CAIRGTGFDEQYF
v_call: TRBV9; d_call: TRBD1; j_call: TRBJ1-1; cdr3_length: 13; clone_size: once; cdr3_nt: TGTGCCAGCAGCGTAGACAGGGGCACTGAAGCTTTCTTT; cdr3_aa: CASSVDRGTEAFF
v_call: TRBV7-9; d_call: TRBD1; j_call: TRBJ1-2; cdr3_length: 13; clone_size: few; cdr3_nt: TGTGCCAGCAGCCGTCAGACAGGGTCTGGCTACACCTTC; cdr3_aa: CASSRQTGSGYTF
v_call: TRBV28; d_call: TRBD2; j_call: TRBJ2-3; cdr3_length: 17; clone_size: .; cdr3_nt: TGTGCCAGCAGTTTCGGGACTAGCGGGGGGAGGACAGATACGCAGTATTTT; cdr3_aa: CASSFGTSGGRTDTQYF
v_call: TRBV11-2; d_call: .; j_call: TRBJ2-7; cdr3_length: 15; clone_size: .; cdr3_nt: TGTGCCAGCAGCTTATACCGGGGAACCCTATTCGAGCAGTACTTC; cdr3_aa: CASSLYRGTLFEQYF
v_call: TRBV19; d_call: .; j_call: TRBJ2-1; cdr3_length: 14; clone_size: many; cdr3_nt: TGTGCCAGTAGTATCTCTTCTGTCTATGGTGAGCAGTTCTTC; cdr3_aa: CASSISSVYGEQFF
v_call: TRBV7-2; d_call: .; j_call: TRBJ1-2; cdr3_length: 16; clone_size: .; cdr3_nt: TGTGCCAGCAGCTTAGTCTCGGGAGGGCTCCCTGATGGCTACACCTTC; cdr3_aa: CASSLVSGGLPDGYTF
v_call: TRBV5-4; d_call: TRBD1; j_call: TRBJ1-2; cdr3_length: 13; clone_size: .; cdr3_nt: TGTGCCAGCAGCTCGGACAGGGACTATGGCTACACCTTC; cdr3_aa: CASSSDRDYGYTF
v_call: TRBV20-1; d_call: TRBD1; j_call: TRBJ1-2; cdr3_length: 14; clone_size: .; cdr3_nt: TGCAGTGCTAGTCCCAGACAGGGAAGCAGTGGCTACACCTTC; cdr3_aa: CSASPRQGSSGYTF
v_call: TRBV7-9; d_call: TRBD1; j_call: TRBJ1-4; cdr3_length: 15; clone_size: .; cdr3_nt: TGTGCCAGCAGCTCAAGGACAGGGGTAGGGGAAAAACTGTTTTTT; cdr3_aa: CASSSRTGVGEKLFF
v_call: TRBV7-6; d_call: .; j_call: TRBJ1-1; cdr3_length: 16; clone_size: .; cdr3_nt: TGTGCCAGCAGCTTAGAGGGGCCTACGACTCGGCTTGAAGCTTTCTTT; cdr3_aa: CASSLEGPTTRLEAFF
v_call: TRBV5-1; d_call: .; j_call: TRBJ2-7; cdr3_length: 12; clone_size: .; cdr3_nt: TGCGCCAGCGGGCAGGGAACCTACGAGCAGTACTTC; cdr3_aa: CASGQGTYEQYF
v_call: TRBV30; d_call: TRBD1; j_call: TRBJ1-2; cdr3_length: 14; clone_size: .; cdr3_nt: TGTGCCTGGAGGCCGGACAGGGGTGGCTATGGCTACACCTTC; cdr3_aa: CAWRPDRGGYGYTF
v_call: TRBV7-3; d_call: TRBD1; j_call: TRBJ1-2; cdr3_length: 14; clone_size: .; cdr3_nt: TGTGCCAGCAGCTTCAAGGACAGGGAATATGGCTACACCTTC; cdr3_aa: CASSFKDREYGYTF
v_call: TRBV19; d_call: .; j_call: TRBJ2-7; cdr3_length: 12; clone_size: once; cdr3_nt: TGTGCCAGTAGGCCACCCTCGGGGGAGCAGTACTTC; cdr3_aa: CASRPPSGEQYF
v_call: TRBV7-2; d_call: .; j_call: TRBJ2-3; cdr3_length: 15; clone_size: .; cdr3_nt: TGTGCCAGCAGCTTACGGGGGGCAGCCACAGATACGCAGTATTTT; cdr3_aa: CASSLRGAATDTQYF
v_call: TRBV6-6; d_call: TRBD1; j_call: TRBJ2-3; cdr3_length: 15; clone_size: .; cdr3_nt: TGTGCCAGCAGCCGACGACAGGGGGCCGCAGATACGCAGTATTTT; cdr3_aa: CASSRRQGAADTQYF
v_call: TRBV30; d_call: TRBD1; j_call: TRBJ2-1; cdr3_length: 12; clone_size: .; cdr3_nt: TGTGCCCAGGGGGCGGTTTACAATGAGCAGTTCTTC; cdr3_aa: CAQGAVYNEQFF
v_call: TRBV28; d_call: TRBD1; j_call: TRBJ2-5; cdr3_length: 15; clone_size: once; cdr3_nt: TGTGCCAGCAGAATGACAGGGGTTAGGGTGGAGACCCAGTACTTC; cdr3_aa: CASRMTGVRVETQYF
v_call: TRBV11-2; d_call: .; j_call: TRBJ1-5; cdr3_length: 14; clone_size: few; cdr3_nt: TGTGCCAGCAGCTTAGACAGGGAGGCCCAGCCCCAGCATTTT; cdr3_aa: CASSLDREAQPQHF
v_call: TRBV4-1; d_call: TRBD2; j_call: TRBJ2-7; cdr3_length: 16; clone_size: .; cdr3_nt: TGCGCCAGCAGCCAAGAAGGCCTAGCGGGGCCTTACGAGCAGTACTTC; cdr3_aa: CASSQEGLAGPYEQYF
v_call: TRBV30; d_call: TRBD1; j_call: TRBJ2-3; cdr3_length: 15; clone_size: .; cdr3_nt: TGTGCCTGGAGCCGTCGAGGGGGCAGCACAGATACGCAGTATTTT; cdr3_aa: CAWSRRGGSTDTQYF
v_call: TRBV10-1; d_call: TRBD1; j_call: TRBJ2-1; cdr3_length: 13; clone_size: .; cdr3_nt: TGCGCCAGCAGTCCGCGGACAGGGGGCAAGCAGTTCTTC; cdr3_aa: CASSPRTGGKQFF
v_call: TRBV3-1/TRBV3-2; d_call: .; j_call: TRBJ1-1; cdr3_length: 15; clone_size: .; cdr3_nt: TGTGCCAGCAGCCAAGATTTCGGGGAAGGCACTGAAGCTTTCTTT; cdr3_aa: CASSQDFGEGTEAFF
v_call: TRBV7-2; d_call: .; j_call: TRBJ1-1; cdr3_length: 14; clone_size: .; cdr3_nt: TGTGCCAGCAGCTTAGGTCAGGCGAACACTGAAGCTTTCTTT; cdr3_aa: CASSLGQANTEAFF
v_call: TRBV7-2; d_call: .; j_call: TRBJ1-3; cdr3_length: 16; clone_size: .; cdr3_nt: TGTGCCAGCAGCATCAAAAAGCCGATCTCTGGAAACACCATATATTTT; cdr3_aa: CASSIKKPISGNTIYF